The present entry profiles one T cell receptor beta chain with its context. Its antigen is not identified. Repertoires were generated with immunoSEQ multiplex PCR, while TCRdb's copy carries only in-frame clones and drops some. The data contain under 40,000 clones, about nine tenths of them singletons. With 8 bases removed from V and 7 bases from J, the gap between germline ends came to 12 bases. Looked up from germline, CDR1 is MDHEN and CDR2 is SYDVKM. The CDR3 covers 12 residues. The sample is drawn from a study of T cells in localized non-small cell lung cancer. Regarding the study as a whole: Sequence data derive from only one tumor region, so heterogeneity remains possible. There was higher T cell clonality in uninvolved adjacent lung than in tumor, and it was highest there. There were a median 57 of the top 100 tumor clones appearing in adjacent lung.

V gene TRBV28 combines with J gene TRBJ1-5, with D uncertain. The TCR sequence derives from a male donor older than 55 with stage III lung adenocarcinoma. The material was peripheral blood, obtained before any cancer treatment. The CDR3 is CASQDTRQPQHF. Written as DNA, the CDR3 is TGTGCCAGCCAAGATACGAGGCAGCCCCAGCATTTT.